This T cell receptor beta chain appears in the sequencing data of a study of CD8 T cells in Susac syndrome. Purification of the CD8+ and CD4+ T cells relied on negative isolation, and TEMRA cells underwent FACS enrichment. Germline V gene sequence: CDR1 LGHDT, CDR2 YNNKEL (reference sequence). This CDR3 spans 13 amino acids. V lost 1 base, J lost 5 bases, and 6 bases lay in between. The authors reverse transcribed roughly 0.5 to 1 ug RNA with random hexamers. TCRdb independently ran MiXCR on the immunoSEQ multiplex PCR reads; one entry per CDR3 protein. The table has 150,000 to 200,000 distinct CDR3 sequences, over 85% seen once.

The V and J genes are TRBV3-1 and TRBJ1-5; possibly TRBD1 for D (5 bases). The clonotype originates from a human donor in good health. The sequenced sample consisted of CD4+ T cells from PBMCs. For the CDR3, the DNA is TGTGCCAGCAGCCAAGGGGGGTATCAGCCCCAGCATTTT. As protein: CASSQGGYQPQHF.